This T cell receptor (beta chain) was obtained from a study of TIL therapy for anti-PD-1-resistant metastatic lung cancer. The time point here: pre-treatment sample, taken before nivolumab and TIL therapy. Adults with stage 4 NSCLC were enrolled in a phase I trial. This clone has just a few counts. The antigen remains undetermined. Study observations and caveats: Treatment-naive, never-smoker and oncogene-addicted patients were overrepresented in this highly selected cohort.

Germline-derived CDR1 and CDR2 are SGHVS and FQNEAQ. CDR3 length: 17 amino acids. The trim removed 8 bases at V and 1 base at J, leaving 13 bases unmatched. The immunoSEQ assay was v3. Produced via immunoSEQ multiplex PCR; TCRdb's table is partial and in-frame only. The sample lists some 32,000 clones; about 70% were seen once. The sequence was collected from a woman aged 30 to 85 with non-small cell lung cancer. The V and J genes are TRBV7-8 and TRBJ2-1, with TRBD2 matching over 8 bases. Source: blood, taken at baseline. CDR3 DNA sequence: TGTGCCAGCCGCTCTATGGGGGCGGGAGGTTCCTACAATGAGCAGTTCTTC. This sequence encodes CASRSMGAGGSYNEQFF.